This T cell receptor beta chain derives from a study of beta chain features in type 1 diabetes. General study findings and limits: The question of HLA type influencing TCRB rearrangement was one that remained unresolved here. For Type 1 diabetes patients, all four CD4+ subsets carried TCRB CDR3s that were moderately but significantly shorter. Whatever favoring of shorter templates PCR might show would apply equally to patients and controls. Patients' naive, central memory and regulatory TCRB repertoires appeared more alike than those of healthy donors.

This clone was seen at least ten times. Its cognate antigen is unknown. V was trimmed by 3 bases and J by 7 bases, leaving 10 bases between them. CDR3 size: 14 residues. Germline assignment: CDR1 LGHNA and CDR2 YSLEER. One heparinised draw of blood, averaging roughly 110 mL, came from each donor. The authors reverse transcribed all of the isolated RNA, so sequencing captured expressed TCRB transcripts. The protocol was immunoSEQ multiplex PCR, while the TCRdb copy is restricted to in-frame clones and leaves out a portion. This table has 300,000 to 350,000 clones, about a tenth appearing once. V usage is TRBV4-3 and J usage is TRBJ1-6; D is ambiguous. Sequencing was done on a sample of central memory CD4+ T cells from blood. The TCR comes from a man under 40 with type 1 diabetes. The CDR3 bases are TGCGCCAGCAGCCAGTGGTCCGGGAATTCACCCCTCCACTTT. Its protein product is CASSQWSGNSPLHF.